This TCR beta chain was documented in a study of T cells in Graves' hyperthyroidism and ophthalmopathy. Amplified regions were TCR beta CDR3 sequences from RNA transcripts. An initial round of RT-PCR targeting the TCR CDR3 relied on the HTBI primer set. TCRdb reanalysed the multiplex PCR reads using MiXCR and keeps one entry per CDR3 protein. The table records around 760,000 distinct CDR3 sequences, 35% of them present only once. Regarding the study as a whole: Among thyroid clonotypes expanded above 0.001, most also appeared in blood. The model predicted ophthalmopathy a median around seven months before onset.

An absence of ophthalmopathy progression within 18 months meant stable Graves' hyperthyroidism. Disease duration under 2 months; hyperthyroidism patients were aged 18 to 65. The CDR3 contains 14 residues. Germline lookup yields CDR1 SGHRS and CDR2 YFSETQ. About this clonotype itself: Antigen specificity is unknown. Germline is not matched at one junction end, which may reflect a read error.

The chain links TRBV5-1 to TRBJ2-2, with a possible D match to TRBD1 (6 bases). This TCR came from a woman aged 40-49 years with Graves' hyperthyroidism. The specimen was blood. Here the CDR3 DNA reads TGCGCCAGCAGGCCTACAGGGAACACCGGGGAGTTGTTTTTT. Its translation: CASRPTGNTGELFF.